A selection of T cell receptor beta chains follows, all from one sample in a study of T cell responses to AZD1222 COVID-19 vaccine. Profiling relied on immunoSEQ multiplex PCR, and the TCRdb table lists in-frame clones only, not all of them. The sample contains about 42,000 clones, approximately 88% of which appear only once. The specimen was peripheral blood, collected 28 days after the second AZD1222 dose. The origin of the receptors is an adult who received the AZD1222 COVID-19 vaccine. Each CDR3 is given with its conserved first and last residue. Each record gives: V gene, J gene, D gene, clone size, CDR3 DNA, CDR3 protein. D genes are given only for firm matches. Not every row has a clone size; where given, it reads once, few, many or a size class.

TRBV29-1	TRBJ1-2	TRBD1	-	TGCAGCGTTGAAGATGGACAGGGTAGATATGGCTACACCTTC	CSVEDGQGRYGYTF
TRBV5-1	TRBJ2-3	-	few	TGCGCCAGCAGCTTGAAGCAAATCGGCACAGATACGCAGTATTTT	CASSLKQIGTDTQYF
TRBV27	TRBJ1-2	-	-	TGTGCCAGCAGTTTAGCCGGGGACGATGGCTACACCTTC	CASSLAGDDGYTF
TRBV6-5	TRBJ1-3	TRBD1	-	TGTGCCAGCGCGGCACAGGGGGCGCCGGGAAACACCATATATTTT	CASAAQGAPGNTIYF
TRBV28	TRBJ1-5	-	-	TGTGCCAGCAGCCAAGAAACAGGGTTTCAGCCCCAGCATTTT	CASSQETGFQPQHF
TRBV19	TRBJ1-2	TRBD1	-	TGTGCCAGTAGTGTCGACAGGGCTGGTGGCTACACCTTC	CASSVDRAGGYTF
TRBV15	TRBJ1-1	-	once	TGTGCCACCAGCAGAGAGACTGAAGCTTTCTTT	CATSRETEAFF
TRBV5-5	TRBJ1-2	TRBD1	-	TGTGCCAGCAGCGTACAGGGGGCGCCGGGCTATGGCTACACCTTC	CASSVQGAPGYGYTF
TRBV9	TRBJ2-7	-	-	TGTGCCAGCAGCGTAGATCCGTCATCGGGGTACGAGCAGTACTTC	CASSVDPSSGYEQYF
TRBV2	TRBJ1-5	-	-	TGTGCCAGCGAAAATAGCAATCAGCCCCAGCATTTT	CASENSNQPQHF
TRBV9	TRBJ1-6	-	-	TGTGCCAGCAGCGTAGGGGTCAGGGAAGGTTCACCCCTCCACTTT	CASSVGVREGSPLHF
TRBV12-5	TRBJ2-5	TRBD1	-	TGTGCTAGTGGTTTGGATGGGACAGGGGGAGAGACCCAGTACTTC	CASGLDGTGGETQYF
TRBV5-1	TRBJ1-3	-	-	TGCGCCAGCAGCGGCGATAGGGCTGGAAACACCATATATTTT	CASSGDRAGNTIYF
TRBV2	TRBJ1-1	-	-	TGTGCCAGCAGCCTCCTCCCACAGAACACTGAAGCTTTCTTT	CASSLLPQNTEAFF
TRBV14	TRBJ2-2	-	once	TGTGCCAGCAGCCATCCCCCCGGGGAGCTGTTTTTT	CASSHPPGELFF
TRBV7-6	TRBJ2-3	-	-	TGTGCCAGCAGCCCTAGTCGCCTCAGCACAGATACGCAGTATTTT	CASSPSRLSTDTQYF
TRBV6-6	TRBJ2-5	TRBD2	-	TGTGCCAGCAGTCGGATAGCGGGGGGGCCGGGTAAAGAGACCCAGTACTTC	CASSRIAGGPGKETQYF
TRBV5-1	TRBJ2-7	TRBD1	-	TGCGCCAGCCGACAGGGGTCCTACGAGCAGTACTTC	CASRQGSYEQYF
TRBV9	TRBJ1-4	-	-	TGTGCCAGCAGCTTGGGCCCAACTAATGAAAAACTGTTTTTT	CASSLGPTNEKLFF
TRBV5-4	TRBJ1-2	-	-	TGTGCCAGCAGCTCCCCGAACGGGGATGGCTACACCTTC	CASSSPNGDGYTF
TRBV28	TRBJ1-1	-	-	TGTGCCAGCAGTTTAGATCTGGGGACGAACACTGAAGCTTTCTTT	CASSLDLGTNTEAFF
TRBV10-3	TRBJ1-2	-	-	TGTGCCATCAGTGGACGGGGCGCGGGATCCTATGGCTACACCTTC	CAISGRGAGSYGYTF
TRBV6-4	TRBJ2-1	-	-	TGTGCCAGCAGTGACCCCGGGGCGGGGGCGGACAATGAGCAGTTCTTC	CASSDPGAGADNEQFF
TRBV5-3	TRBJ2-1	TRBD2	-	TGTGCCAGAAGCCCCGTAGCGGGGGGGCGGTCCTACAATGAGCAGTTCTTC	CARSPVAGGRSYNEQFF
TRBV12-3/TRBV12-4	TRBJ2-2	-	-	TGTGCCAGCAGTTTTTCCGGGGAGCTGTTTTTT	CASSFSGELFF
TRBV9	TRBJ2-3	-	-	TGTGCCAGCAGCGCGGGGGCCCCCAGGGATACGCAGTATTTT	CASSAGAPRDTQYF
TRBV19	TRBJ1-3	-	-	TGTGCCAGTAGTATCGTACTCCAGGCAGGAAACACCATATATTTT	CASSIVLQAGNTIYF
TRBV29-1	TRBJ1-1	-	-	TGCAGCGTTGATTGGGCGGCTGAAGCTTTCTTT	CSVDWAAEAFF
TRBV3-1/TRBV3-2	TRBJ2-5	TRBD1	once	TGTGCCAGCAGCCAAGATCAAACCGGGACAGGGCTACAAGAGACCCAGTACTTC	CASSQDQTGTGLQETQYF
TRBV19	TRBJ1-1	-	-	TGTGCCAGTAGATTGGTTGGGGAGAGCGAAGCTTTCTTT	CASRLVGESEAFF
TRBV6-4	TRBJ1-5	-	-	TGTGCCAGCAGTGAAACCCAGCCCCAGCATTTT	CASSETQPQHF
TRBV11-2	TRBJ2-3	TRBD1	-	TGTGCCAGCAGCCGTATTAATGGGAGTCCAGGGGGCTTTCAAGATACGCAGTATTTT	CASSRINGSPGGFQDTQYF
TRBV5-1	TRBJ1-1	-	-	TGCGCCAGCAGCCCTGGAGGACCGAACACTGAAGCTTTCTTT	CASSPGGPNTEAFF
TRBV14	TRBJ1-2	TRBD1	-	TGTGCCAGCAGCGCAGGGACAGGGGGCTTCGGCTACACCTTC	CASSAGTGGFGYTF
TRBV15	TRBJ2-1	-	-	TGTGCCACCAGCAGAGATTGGAGTAAGAGGGTCCTTAGTGAGCAGTTCTTC	CATSRDWSKRVLSEQFF
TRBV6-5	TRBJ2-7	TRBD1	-	TGTGCCAGCAATACTATCGGGGCAGGGGGCTACGAGCAGTACTTC	CASNTIGAGGYEQYF
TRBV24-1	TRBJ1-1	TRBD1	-	TGTGCCACCAGTGGCTCCGGGACAGGGGGCACTGAAGCTTTCTTT	CATSGSGTGGTEAFF
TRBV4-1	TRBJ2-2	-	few	TGCGCCAGCAGCCAAGAACGGGGACTCGGCGGGGAGCTGTTTTTT	CASSQERGLGGELFF
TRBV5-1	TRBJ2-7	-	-	TGCGCCAGCAGCTTGCGTGCCGGACAGCCCTACGAGCAGTACTTC	CASSLRAGQPYEQYF
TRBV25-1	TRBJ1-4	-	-	TGTGCCAGCAGTGAATCCCGGGCAGCTGAAAAACTGTTTTTT	CASSESRAAEKLFF
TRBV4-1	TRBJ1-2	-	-	TGCGCCAGCAGCCAAGACCCCGGGGGGAAGGCTTACTATGGCTACACCTTC	CASSQDPGGKAYYGYTF